This TCR beta chain was identified in a study of blood T cell repertoires in COVID-19. Only in-frame clones appear in the TCRdb table, and some are missing; sequencing was by immunoSEQ multiplex PCR. The sample has about 120,000 clones; around 87% are singletons. Germline trimming cut 7 bases from V and 3 bases from J; bases unmatched to any gene: 10. This CDR3 is 15 amino acids long. Germline V gives CDR1 MNHEY, CDR2 SVGAGI. In its sample, this clone was seen once. The sequenced sample consisted of peripheral blood. The chain uses TRBV6-5 and TRBJ2-7; the match to TRBD1 covers 9 bases. This TCR was sampled from a woman aged 50 to 60 with acute or convalescent COVID-19. The CDR3 reads CASNPDGTGIYEQYF. The CDR3 region has the DNA TGTGCCAGCAACCCTGACGGGACAGGGATCTACGAGCAGTACTTC.